The 9 T cell receptor beta chains below come from one sample, sequenced in a study of blood T cell repertoires in COVID-19. The repertoire was sequenced with immunoSEQ multiplex PCR; TCRdb's copy has only in-frame clones and lacks some. Here the sample spans 200,000 or so clones, about 90% being singletons. The sample comprised peripheral blood. These TCRs come from a man aged 40-50 years with active or convalescent COVID-19.

V gene TRBV4-1 combines with J gene TRBJ2-1; 11 bases align to TRBD2. The CDR3 is made up of 17 amino acids. CDR1 is MGHRA, CDR2 YSYEKL, per germline. Losses at the gene ends were 0 bases for V and 7 bases for J; bases not matched to a gene: 8. The CDR3 here is CASSQEGRLAGRNEQFF. The DNA for the CDR3 is TGCGCCAGCAGCCAAGAGGGGCGACTAGCGGGACGGAATGAGCAGTTCTTC.

This chain uses TRBV27 with TRBJ1-3; D is unresolved. V was trimmed by 3 bases and J by 4 bases, leaving 10 bases between them. CDR1 is MNHEY, CDR2 SMNVEV, per germline (reference sequence). The CDR3 length is 14 residues. CDR3 sequence reads: CASSLAGGGNTIYF. The CDR3 region has the DNA TGTGCCAGCAGTTTGGCAGGAGGGGGAAACACCATATATTTT.

The chain recombines TRBV6-2 or TRBV6-3 with TRBJ2-5; TRBD2 might be the D (7 bases). Trimming cost V 2 bases and J 4 bases, with 14 bases left between them. Germline CDR1 is MNHEY and CDR2 is SVGEGT. The CDR3 totals 15 residues. The CDR3 nucleotides are TGTGCCAGCAGTTACGGAGGGGGGGCGAGAGAGACCCAGTACTTC. This translates into CASSYGGGARETQYF.

This chain uses TRBV6-5 with TRBJ1-2; no definite D call. The CDR3 length is 13 residues. Trimming left V 6 bases short and J 1 base short, with 9 bases between. Germline-derived CDR1 and CDR2 are MNHEY and SVGAGI. The CDR3 here is CASRLHRNYGYTF. As DNA, the CDR3 is TGTGCCAGCAGACTACACCGTAACTATGGCTACACCTTC.

This chain joins TRBV7-9 and TRBJ1-3; 7 nucleotides line up with TRBD1. After removal of 6 bases from V and 8 bases from J, the junction contained 10 bases not matched to a gene. Germline V gene lookup returns CDR1 SEHNR and CDR2 FQNEAQ (reference sequence). The CDR3 is 14 residues long. The CDR3 nucleotides read TGTGCCAGCAGGACAACAGGGGACGTAGACACCATATATTTT. It encodes CASRTTGDVDTIYF.

The rearrangement uses TRBV2 and TRBJ2-3; 8 nucleotides match TRBD2. Trimming at V came to 9 bases and at J to 6 bases, leaving 8 bases not matched to a gene. CDR3 length: 13 amino acids. Germline lookup yields CDR1 SNHLY and CDR2 FYNNEI. The CDR3 reads CARGGTRRDTQYF. The CDR3 DNA is TGTGCCAGAGGGGGGACTAGAAGGGATACGCAGTATTTT.

The CDR3 nucleotides are TGTGCCAGTAGTTACGGACAGAACACCGGGGAGCTGTTTTTT. Its protein product is CASSYGQNTGELFF. This chain joins TRBV19 and TRBJ2-2; a weak D match, TRBD1 (5 bases). Deletions cut 5 bases from V and 1 base from J, with 8 bases between. CDR1 LNHDA and CDR2 SQIVND come from the germline V gene (reference sequence). The CDR3 totals 14 residues.

The chain links TRBV28 to TRBJ2-3, with D maybe TRBD2 (5 bases). Germline loops: CDR1 MDHEN, CDR2 SYDVKM. CDR3 size: 15 residues. V was pared by 2 bases and J by 5 bases, with 14 bases between. Written as DNA, the CDR3 is TGTGCCAGCAGTTTAAATCGAGGGATTGGAGATACGCAGTATTTT. Protein sequence: CASSLNRGIGDTQYF.

J is TRBJ2-1 and V is TRBV5-1; 10 bases fit TRBD2. The CDR3 spans 15 residues. Germline V lookup: CDR1 SGHRS, CDR2 YFSETQ. V lost 4 bases, J lost 3 bases, and 4 bases stayed unmatched. The CDR3 DNA reads TGCGCCAGCAGCCCTACTAGCGGGAACTACAATGAGCAGTTCTTC. Its protein is CASSPTSGNYNEQFF.